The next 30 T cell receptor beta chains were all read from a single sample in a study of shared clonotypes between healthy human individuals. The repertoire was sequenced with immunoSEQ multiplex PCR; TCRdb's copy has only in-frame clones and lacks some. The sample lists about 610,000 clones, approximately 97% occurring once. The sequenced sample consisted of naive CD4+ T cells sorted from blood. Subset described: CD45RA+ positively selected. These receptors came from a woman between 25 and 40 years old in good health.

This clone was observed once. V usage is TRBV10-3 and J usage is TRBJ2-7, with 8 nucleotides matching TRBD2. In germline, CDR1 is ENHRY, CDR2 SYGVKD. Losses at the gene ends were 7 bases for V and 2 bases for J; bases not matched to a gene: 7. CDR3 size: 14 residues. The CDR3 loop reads CAINGGRFPYEQYF. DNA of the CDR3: TGTGCCATCAATGGCGGGAGGTTCCCCTACGAGCAGTACTTC.

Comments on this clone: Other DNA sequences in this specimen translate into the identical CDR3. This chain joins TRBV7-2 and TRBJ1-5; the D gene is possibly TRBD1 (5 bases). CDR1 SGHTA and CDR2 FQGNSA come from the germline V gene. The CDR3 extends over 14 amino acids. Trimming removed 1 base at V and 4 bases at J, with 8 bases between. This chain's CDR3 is CASSLGWGNQPQHF. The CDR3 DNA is TGTGCCAGCAGCTTAGGTTGGGGGAATCAGCCCCAGCATTTT.

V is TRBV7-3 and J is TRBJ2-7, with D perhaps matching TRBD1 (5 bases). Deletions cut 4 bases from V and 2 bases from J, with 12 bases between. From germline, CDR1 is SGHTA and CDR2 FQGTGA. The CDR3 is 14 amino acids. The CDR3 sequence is CASSWGPRAYEQYF. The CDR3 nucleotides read TGTGCCAGCAGCTGGGGCCCCCGAGCCTACGAGCAGTACTTC.

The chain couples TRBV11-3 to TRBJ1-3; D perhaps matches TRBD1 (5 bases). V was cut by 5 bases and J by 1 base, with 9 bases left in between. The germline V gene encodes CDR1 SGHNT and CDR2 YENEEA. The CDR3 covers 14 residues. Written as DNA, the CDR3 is TGTGCCAGCAGCGGAGGGACTTCTGGAAACACCATATATTTT. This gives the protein CASSGGTSGNTIYF.

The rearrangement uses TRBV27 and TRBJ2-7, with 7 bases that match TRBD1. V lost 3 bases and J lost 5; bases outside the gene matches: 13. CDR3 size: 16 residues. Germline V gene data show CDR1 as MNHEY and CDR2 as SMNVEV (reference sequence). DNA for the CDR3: TGTGCCAGCAGTTTGGTTAAGGGCAGGGGGTACCACGAGCAGTACTTC. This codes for CASSLVKGRGYHEQYF.

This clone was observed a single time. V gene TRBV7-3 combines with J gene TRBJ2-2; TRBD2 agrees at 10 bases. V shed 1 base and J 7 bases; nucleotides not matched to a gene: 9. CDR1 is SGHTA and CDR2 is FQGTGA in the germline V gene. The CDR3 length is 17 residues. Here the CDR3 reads CASSLNSLAGVDGELFF. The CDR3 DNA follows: TGTGCCAGCAGCTTAAATAGTCTAGCGGGAGTTGACGGGGAGCTGTTTTTT. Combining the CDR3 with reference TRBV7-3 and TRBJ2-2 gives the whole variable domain GAGVSQTPSNKVTEKGKYVELRCDPISGHTALYWYRQSLGQGPEFLIYFQGTGAADDSGLPNDRFFAVRPEGSVSTLKIQRTERGDSAVYLCASSLNSLAGVDGELFFGEGSRLTVL.

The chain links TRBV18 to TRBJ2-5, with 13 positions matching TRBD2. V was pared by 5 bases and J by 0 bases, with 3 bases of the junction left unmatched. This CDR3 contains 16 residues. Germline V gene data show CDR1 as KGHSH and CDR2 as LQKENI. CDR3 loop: CASSGTSGTYQETQYF. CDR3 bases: TGTGCCAGCTCAGGGACTAGCGGGACGTACCAAGAGACCCAGTACTTC.

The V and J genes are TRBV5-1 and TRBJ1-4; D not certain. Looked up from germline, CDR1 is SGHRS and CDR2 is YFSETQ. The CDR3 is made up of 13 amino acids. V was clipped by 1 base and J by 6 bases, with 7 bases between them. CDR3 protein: CASSLSRDEKLFF. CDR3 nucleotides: TGCGCCAGCAGCTTGTCTCGGGATGAAAAACTGTTTTTT.

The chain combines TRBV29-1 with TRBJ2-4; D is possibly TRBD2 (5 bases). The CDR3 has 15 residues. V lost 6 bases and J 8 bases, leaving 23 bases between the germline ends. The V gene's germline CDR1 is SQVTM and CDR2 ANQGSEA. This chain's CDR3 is CSVTNAYSGQYIQYF. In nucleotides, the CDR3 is TGCAGCGTCACAAACGCCTACAGCGGTCAGTACATTCAGTACTTC.

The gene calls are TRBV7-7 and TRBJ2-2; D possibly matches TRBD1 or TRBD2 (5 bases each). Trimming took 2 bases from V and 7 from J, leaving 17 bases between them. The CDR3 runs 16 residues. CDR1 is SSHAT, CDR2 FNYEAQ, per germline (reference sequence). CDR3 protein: CASSLRPALRGGELFF. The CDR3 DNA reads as TGTGCCAGCAGCTTACGGCCAGCGCTGAGGGGCGGGGAGCTGTTTTTT. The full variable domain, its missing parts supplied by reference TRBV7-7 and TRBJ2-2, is GAGVSQSPRYKVTKRGQDVTLRCDPISSHATLYWYQQALGQGPEFLTYFNYEAQPDKSGLPSDRFSAERPEGSISTLTIQRTEQRDSAMYRCASSLRPALRGGELFFGEGSRLTVL.

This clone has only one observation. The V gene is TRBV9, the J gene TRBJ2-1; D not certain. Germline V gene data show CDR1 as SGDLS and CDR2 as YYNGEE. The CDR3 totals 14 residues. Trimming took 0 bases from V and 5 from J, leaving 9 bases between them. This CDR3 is CASSVGIGHNEQFF. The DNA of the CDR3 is TGTGCCAGCAGCGTAGGAATCGGTCACAATGAGCAGTTCTTC.

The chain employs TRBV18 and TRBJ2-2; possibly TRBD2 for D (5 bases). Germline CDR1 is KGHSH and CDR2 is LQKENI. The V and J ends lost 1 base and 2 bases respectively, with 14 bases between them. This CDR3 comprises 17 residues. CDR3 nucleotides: TGTGCCAGCTCACCACACCCCCCCTCGGGAAACACCGGGGAGCTGTTTTTT. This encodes CASSPHPPSGNTGELFF. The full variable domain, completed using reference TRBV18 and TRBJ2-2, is NAGVMQNPRHLVRRRGQEARLRCSPMKGHSHVYWYRQLPEEGLKFMVYLQKENIIDESGMPKERFSAEFPKEGPSILRIQQVVRGDSAAYFCASSPHPPSGNTGELFFGEGSRLTVL.

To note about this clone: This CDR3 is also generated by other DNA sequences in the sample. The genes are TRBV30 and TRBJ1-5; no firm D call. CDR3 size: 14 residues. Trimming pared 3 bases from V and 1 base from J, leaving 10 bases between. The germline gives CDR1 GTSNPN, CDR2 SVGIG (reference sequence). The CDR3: CAWSVRASNQPQHF. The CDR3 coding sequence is TGTGCCTGGAGCGTCCGGGCAAGCAATCAGCCCCAGCATTTT.

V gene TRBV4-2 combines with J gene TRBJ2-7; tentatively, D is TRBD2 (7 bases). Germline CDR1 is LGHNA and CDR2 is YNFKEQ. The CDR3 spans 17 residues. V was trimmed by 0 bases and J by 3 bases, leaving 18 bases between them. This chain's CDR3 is CASSQDLGGPGVYEQYF. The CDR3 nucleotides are TGTGCCAGCAGCCAAGACCTGGGAGGGCCAGGGGTCTACGAGCAGTACTTC.

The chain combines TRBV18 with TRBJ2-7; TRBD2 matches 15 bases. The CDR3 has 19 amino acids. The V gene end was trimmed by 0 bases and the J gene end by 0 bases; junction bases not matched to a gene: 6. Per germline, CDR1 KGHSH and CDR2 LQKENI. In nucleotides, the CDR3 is TGTGCCAGCTCACCACCGGGACTAGCGGGAGGCCTTAGCTCCTACGAGCAGTACTTC. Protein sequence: CASSPPGLAGGLSSYEQYF.

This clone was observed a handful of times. CDR3 nucleotide sequence: TGTGCCAGCAGTGAATCATACCGAGGTGGCTACACCTTC. This sequence encodes CASSESYRGGYTF. This sequence joins TRBV6-4 and TRBJ1-2, with D hard to call. This CDR3 has 13 residues. V was clipped by 3 bases and J by 7 bases, with 12 bases between them. Germline V gene sequence: CDR1 MRHNA, CDR2 SNTAGT.

CDR3: CASSRGQGANTEAFF. As DNA, the CDR3 is TGTGCCAGCAGCCGGGGACAGGGGGCGAACACTGAAGCTTTCTTT. V and J are TRBV28 and TRBJ1-1; 12 nucleotides align to TRBD1. The CDR3 has 15 residues. Germline trimming cut 6 bases from V and 1 base from J; bases unmatched to any gene: 3. CDR1 MDHEN and CDR2 SYDVKM come from the germline V gene.

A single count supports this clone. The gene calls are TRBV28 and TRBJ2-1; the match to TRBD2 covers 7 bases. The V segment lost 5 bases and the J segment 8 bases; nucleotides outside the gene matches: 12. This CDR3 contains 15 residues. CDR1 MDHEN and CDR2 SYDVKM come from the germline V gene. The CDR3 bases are TGTGCCAGCAGTGAGACTAGCCGGAGATTCTATGAGCAGTTCTTC. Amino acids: CASSETSRRFYEQFF. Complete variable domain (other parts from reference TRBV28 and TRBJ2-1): DVKVTQSSRYLVKRTGEKVFLECVQDMDHENMFWYRQDPGLGLRLIYFSYDVKMKEKGDIPEGYSVSREKKERFSLILESASTNQTSMYLCASSETSRRFYEQFFGPGTRLTVL.

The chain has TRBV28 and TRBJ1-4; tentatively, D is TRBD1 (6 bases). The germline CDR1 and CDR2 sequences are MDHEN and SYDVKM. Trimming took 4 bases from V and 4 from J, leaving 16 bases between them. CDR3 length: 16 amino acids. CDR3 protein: CASSSGWGLDNEKLFF. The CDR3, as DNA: TGTGCCAGCAGTTCCGGTTGGGGGCTGGATAATGAAAAACTGTTTTTT.

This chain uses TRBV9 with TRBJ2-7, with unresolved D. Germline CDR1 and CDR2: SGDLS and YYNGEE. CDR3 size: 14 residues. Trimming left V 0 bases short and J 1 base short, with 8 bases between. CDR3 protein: CASSVDLLSYEQYF. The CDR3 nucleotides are TGTGCCAGCAGCGTAGATTTACTATCCTACGAGCAGTACTTC.

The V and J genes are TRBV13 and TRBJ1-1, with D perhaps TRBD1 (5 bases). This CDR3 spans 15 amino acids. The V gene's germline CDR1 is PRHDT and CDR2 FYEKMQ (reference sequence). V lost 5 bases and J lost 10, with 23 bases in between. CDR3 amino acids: CASSPHPKYTGGAFF. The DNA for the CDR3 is TGTGCCAGCAGCCCGCACCCTAAATATACAGGTGGAGCTTTCTTT. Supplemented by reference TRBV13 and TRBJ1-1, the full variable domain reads AAGVIQSPRHLIKEKRETATLKCYPIPRHDTVYWYQQGPGQDPQFLISFYEKMQSDKGSIPDRFSAQQFSDYHSELNMSSLELGDSALYFCASSPHPKYTGGAFFGQGTRLTVV.

CDR3 in amino acids: CASTINRDRGYGYTF. The CDR3 coding sequence is TGTGCCAGTACCATCAACCGGGACAGGGGTTATGGCTACACCTTC. The chain couples TRBV19 to TRBJ1-2, with 10 nucleotides matching TRBD1. The V gene end was trimmed by 7 bases and the J gene end by 5 bases; junction bases not matched to a gene: 10. The CDR3 covers 15 residues. Germline CDR1 LNHDA, CDR2 SQIVND (reference sequence).

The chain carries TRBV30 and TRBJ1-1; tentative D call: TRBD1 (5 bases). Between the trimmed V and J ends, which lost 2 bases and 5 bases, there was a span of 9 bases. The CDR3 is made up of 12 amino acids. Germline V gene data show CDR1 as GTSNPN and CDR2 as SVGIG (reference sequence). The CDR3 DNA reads TGTGCCTGGAGTCCCCGGACAACTGAAGCTTTCTTT. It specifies CAWSPRTTEAFF.

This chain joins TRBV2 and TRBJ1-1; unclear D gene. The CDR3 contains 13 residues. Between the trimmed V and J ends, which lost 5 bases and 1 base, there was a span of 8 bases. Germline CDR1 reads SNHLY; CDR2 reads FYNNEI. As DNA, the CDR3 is TGTGCCAGCAGTTATACGCAGAACACTGAAGCTTTCTTT. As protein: CASSYTQNTEAFF.

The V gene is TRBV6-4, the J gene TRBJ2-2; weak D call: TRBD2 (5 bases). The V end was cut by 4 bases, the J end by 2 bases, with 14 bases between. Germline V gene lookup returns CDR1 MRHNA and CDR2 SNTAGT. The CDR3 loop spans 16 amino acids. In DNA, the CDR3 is TGTGCCAGCAGTGCTTTGGACTCCTCTAACACCGGGGAGCTGTTTTTT. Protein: CASSALDSSNTGELFF.

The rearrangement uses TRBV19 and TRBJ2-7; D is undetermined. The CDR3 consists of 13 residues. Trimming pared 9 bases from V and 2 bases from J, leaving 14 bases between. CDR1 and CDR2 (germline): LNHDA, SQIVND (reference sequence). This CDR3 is CASRNAFTYEQYF. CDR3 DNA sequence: TGTGCCAGCCGGAACGCGTTTACCTACGAGCAGTACTTC.

CDR3 in DNA: TGTGCCACCTGGGAGGAGTTCACAGATACGCAGTATTTT. Its protein product is CATWEEFTDTQYF. This chain joins TRBV15 and TRBJ2-3; perhaps TRBD2 as D (6 bases). Germline CDR1 is LNHNV and CDR2 is YYDKDF (reference sequence). The germline V and J ends were trimmed by 8 bases and 2 bases, with 11 bases remaining between them. The CDR3 runs 13 residues.

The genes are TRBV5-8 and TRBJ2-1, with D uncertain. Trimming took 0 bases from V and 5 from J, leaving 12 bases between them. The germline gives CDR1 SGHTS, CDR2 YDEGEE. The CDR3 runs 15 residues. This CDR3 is CASSLVFLHNNEQFF. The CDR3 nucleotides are TGTGCCAGCAGCTTGGTTTTCTTACACAACAATGAGCAGTTCTTC.

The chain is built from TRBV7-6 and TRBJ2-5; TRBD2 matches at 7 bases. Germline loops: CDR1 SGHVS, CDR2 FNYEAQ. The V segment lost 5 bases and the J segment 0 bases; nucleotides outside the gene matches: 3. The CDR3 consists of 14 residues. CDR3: CASSLGGNQETQYF. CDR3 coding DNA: TGTGCCAGCAGCCTCGGGGGGAACCAAGAGACCCAGTACTTC.

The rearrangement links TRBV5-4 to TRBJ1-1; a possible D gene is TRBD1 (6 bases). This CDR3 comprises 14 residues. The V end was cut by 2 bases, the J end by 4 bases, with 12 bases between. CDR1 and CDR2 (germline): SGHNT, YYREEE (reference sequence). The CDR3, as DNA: TGTGCCAGCAGCTTTCAGGGGATATTCACTGAAGCTTTCTTT. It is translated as CASSFQGIFTEAFF.